Listed here are 32 T cell receptor beta chains from one sample, sequenced in a study of cytomegalovirus exposure and HLA in healthy donors. Clones were read by immunoSEQ multiplex PCR, and TCRdb kept only the in-frame ones, dropping some. The data contain 250,000 or so clones, roughly 87% of them seen just once; the ten biggest clones take up 12%. The material sequenced was PBMCs. The receptors were sampled from a man aged 18 to 30 in good health and CMV-seropositive.

This clone was seen once. The chain combines TRBV5-1 with TRBJ1-3; D is uncertain. The CDR3 is 14 amino acids. V gave up 3 bases and J gave up 1 base, with 8 bases separating them. CDR1 is SGHRS and CDR2 is YFSETQ in the germline V gene. This CDR3 reads CASSSPESGNTIYF. In DNA form, the CDR3 reads TGCGCCAGCAGCTCCCCCGAATCTGGAAACACCATATATTTT.

This clone was found a few times. This chain connects TRBV5-4 to TRBJ1-2; 10 bases match TRBD1. J was trimmed by 8 bases and V by 4 bases; bases with no gene match: 8. The CDR3 has 14 amino acids. Germline V gene sequence: CDR1 SGHNT, CDR2 YYREEE (reference sequence). This chain's CDR3 is CASSLQDRGKGYTF. The CDR3 DNA sequence: TGTGCCAGCAGCCTTCAGGACAGGGGGAAGGGCTACACCTTC.

The chain couples TRBV7-9 to TRBJ1-1; no clear D. Germline loops: CDR1 SEHNR, CDR2 FQNEAQ (reference sequence). This CDR3 has 15 amino acids. V shed 2 bases and J shed 5 bases, with 15 bases lying between them. The DNA for the CDR3 is TGTGCCAGCAGCTTAAAGGAGGCGGATGCGACTGAAGCTTTCTTT. This translates into CASSLKEADATEAFF. The whole variable domain, remainder taken from reference TRBV7-9 and TRBJ1-1, is DTGVSQNPRHKITKRGQNVTFRCDPISEHNRLYWYRQTLGQGPEFLTYFQNEAQLEKSRLLSDRFSAERPKGSFSTLEIQRTEQGDSAMYLCASSLKEADATEAFFGQGTRLTVV.

This chain connects TRBV7-9 to TRBJ2-1; maybe TRBD2 (6 bases). V dropped 5 bases and J dropped 3 bases, with 17 bases sitting between them. Per germline, CDR1 SEHNR and CDR2 FQNEAQ (reference sequence). The CDR3 length is 16 residues. CDR3 in amino acids: CASSPGGTPLYNEQFF. DNA of the CDR3: TGTGCCAGCAGCCCAGGAGGGACCCCACTCTACAATGAGCAGTTCTTC. The entire variable domain, with the rest obtained from reference TRBV7-9 and TRBJ2-1, is as follows: DTGVSQNPRHKITKRGQNVTFRCDPISEHNRLYWYRQTLGQGPEFLTYFQNEAQLEKSRLLSDRFSAERPKGSFSTLEIQRTEQGDSAMYLCASSPGGTPLYNEQFFGPGTRLTVL.

The chain couples TRBV7-9 to TRBJ2-2, with 8 positions matching TRBD1. Per germline, CDR1 SEHNR and CDR2 FQNEAQ (reference sequence). V lost 5 bases to trimming and J lost 3 bases; unmatched junction nucleotides: 5. CDR3 length equals 15 residues. The DNA of the CDR3 is TGTGCCAGCAGCCCAGGACAGGGCGACACCGGGGAGCTGTTTTTT. Its translation: CASSPGQGDTGELFF.

J is TRBJ2-1 and V is TRBV27, with D possibly matching TRBD2 (6 bases). The CDR3 contains 15 residues. Trimming removed 0 bases from V and 7 bases from J, with 13 bases in between. Germline V gene lookup returns CDR1 MNHEY and CDR2 SMNVEV (reference sequence). This CDR3 is CASSLSDGRFNEQFF. The CDR3 DNA is TGTGCCAGCAGTTTATCAGACGGGAGATTTAATGAGCAGTTCTTC.

In its sample, this clone was seen once. This chain connects TRBV5-1 to TRBJ1-4; D perhaps matches TRBD1 (5 bases). The CDR3 contains 13 residues. CDR1 is SGHRS and CDR2 is YFSETQ in the germline V gene. V lost 2 bases, J lost 8 bases, and 10 bases lay in between. CDR3 region: CASSLGVGEKLFF. In nucleotides, the CDR3 is TGCGCCAGCAGCTTAGGGGTTGGAGAAAAACTGTTTTTT.

The CDR3 here is CASSQAAISGRDRYF. The DNA of the CDR3 is TGTGCCAGCAGCCAAGCGGCTATTAGCGGGCGGGATCGGTACTTC. J is TRBJ2-7 and V is TRBV4-2; 7 nucleotides match TRBD2. This CDR3 has 15 residues. Germline V gene data show CDR1 as LGHNA and CDR2 as YNFKEQ. V gave up 1 base and J gave up 12 bases; unmatched junction bases: 15.

The rearrangement joins TRBV4-1 to TRBJ1-5, with 7 positions matching TRBD1. CDR3 size: 18 residues. The V segment lost 1 base and the J segment 7 bases; nucleotides outside the gene matches: 16. Germline V lookup: CDR1 MGHRA, CDR2 YSYEKL. The CDR3: CASSQVPRLTGVGQPQHF. As DNA, the CDR3 is TGCGCCAGCAGCCAAGTCCCCCGCCTTACAGGGGTGGGACAGCCCCAGCATTTT.

The V and J genes are TRBV6-1 and TRBJ2-1; D remains unclear. The CDR3 runs to 13 residues. CDR1 and CDR2 from the germline V gene are MNHNS and SASEGT. Trimming left V 2 bases short and J 8 bases short, with 10 bases between. CDR3 in DNA: TGTGCCAGCAGTGAACGCAGTGTGGATGAGCAGTTCTTC. It is translated as CASSERSVDEQFF.

V and J are TRBV6-6 and TRBJ2-1; 8 bases align to TRBD1. Germline CDR1 is MNHNY and CDR2 is SVGAGI (reference sequence). With 7 bases clipped from V and 8 bases from J, the junction kept 10 bases outside the gene matches. The CDR3 is 14 residues long. The CDR3 DNA reads TGTGCCAGCAAAAGGACAGGGATCATCGATGAGCAGTTCTTC. It encodes CASKRTGIIDEQFF.

The V gene is TRBV19, the J gene TRBJ1-5; no clear D gene. The germline V gene has CDR1 LNHDA and CDR2 SQIVND (reference sequence). Trimming removed 3 bases at V and 7 bases at J, with 7 bases between. This CDR3 has 12 amino acids. The CDR3 is CASSIFFQPQHF. In nucleotides, the CDR3 is TGTGCCAGTAGTATTTTCTTCCAGCCCCAGCATTTT.

Here the CDR3 reads CASSLWDLGKGSNEKLFF. The DNA for the CDR3 is TGCGCCAGCAGCCTATGGGATCTAGGGAAGGGCTCAAATGAAAAACTGTTTTTT. This chain connects TRBV4-1 to TRBJ1-4, with no clear D. CDR3 length: 18 amino acids. Looked up from germline, CDR1 is MGHRA and CDR2 is YSYEKL. With 4 bases removed from V and 5 bases from J, the gap between germline ends came to 23 bases.

CDR3 residues: CASSLYGGTGELFF. CDR3 nucleotide sequence: TGTGCCAGCAGTTTATACGGGGGGACCGGGGAGCTGTTTTTT. The chain links TRBV27 to TRBJ2-2; 7 bases agree with TRBD2. In germline, CDR1 is MNHEY, CDR2 SMNVEV (reference sequence). The CDR3 has 14 residues. Trimming took 1 base from V and 5 from J; bases not matched to a gene: 1.

The chain uses TRBV30 and TRBJ2-7; the D gene is possibly TRBD1 (6 bases). Looked up from germline, CDR1 is GTSNPN and CDR2 is SVGIG (reference sequence). V was pared by 6 bases and J by 2 bases, with 11 bases between. The CDR3 sequence is 12 residues long. The CDR3 region is CACRGETYEQYF. Written as DNA, the CDR3 is TGTGCCTGCAGGGGTGAGACCTACGAGCAGTACTTC.

The chain couples TRBV6-5 to TRBJ2-7, with a weak D call TRBD2 (6 bases). Germline V gene data show CDR1 as MNHEY and CDR2 as SVGAGI. CDR3 size: 14 residues. V lost 3 bases and J lost 6, with 15 bases in between. As DNA, the CDR3 is TGTGCCAGCAGTTATGGGACTTCAACCGGCGAGCAGTACTTC. Protein sequence: CASSYGTSTGEQYF.

This clone has just one count. The chain combines TRBV23-1 with TRBJ1-1, with no clear D. TRBV23-1 is marked as an open reading frame, function uncertain. Trimming left V 3 bases short and J 6 bases short, with 8 bases between. The length of the CDR3 is 12 residues. The CDR3 reads CASSHPLSEAFF. For the CDR3, the DNA is TGCGCCAGCAGTCACCCGTTGTCTGAAGCTTTCTTT.

The chain has TRBV6-6 and TRBJ2-2; TRBD1 matches at 11 bases. V lost 7 bases and J lost 1; bases outside the gene matches: 5. CDR3 length: 16 amino acids. Germline V gives CDR1 MNHNY, CDR2 SVGAGI (reference sequence). CDR3 region: CASNKGTGGNTGELFF. The CDR3 bases are TGTGCCAGCAATAAAGGGACAGGGGGGAACACCGGGGAGCTGTTTTTT.

This chain joins TRBV28 and TRBJ2-7; 7 bases line up with TRBD1. The CDR3 is 14 residues long. V lost 3 bases and J lost 4; bases outside the gene matches: 6. CDR1 is MDHEN and CDR2 is SYDVKM in the germline V gene. In nucleotides, the CDR3 is TGTGCCAGCAGTTTGATAGGGGGCAGGTACGAGCAGTACTTC. Translation: CASSLIGGRYEQYF.

The CDR3 nucleotides read TGTGCCAGCAGAACTCCGGGCGGCCCTGGCGAGCAGTACTTC. Translating it yields CASRTPGGPGEQYF. The rearrangement links TRBV6-5 to TRBJ2-7; D uncertain. Trimming stripped 6 bases from V and 6 bases from J, with 18 bases between. Germline loops: CDR1 MNHEY, CDR2 SVGAGI. The CDR3 sequence is 14 residues long.

This rearrangement joins TRBV28 to TRBJ2-2; maybe TRBD1 (6 bases). Between the trimmed V and J ends, which lost 7 bases and 2 bases, there was a span of 14 bases. The CDR3 has 15 amino acids. CDR1 is MDHEN and CDR2 is SYDVKM in the germline V gene. The CDR3 DNA is TGTGCCAGCAAATCCCGGGACATAAACACCGGGGAGCTGTTTTTT. This encodes CASKSRDINTGELFF. The variable domain in full, completed from reference TRBV28 and TRBJ2-2, reads DVKVTQSSRYLVKRTGEKVFLECVQDMDHENMFWYRQDPGLGLRLIYFSYDVKMKEKGDIPEGYSVSREKKERFSLILESASTNQTSMYLCASKSRDINTGELFFGEGSRLTVL.

The V call is TRBV30, the J call TRBJ2-5; 10 bases are a match to TRBD2. J was trimmed by 7 bases and V by 7 bases; bases with no gene match: 9. Germline CDR1 is GTSNPN and CDR2 is SVGIG (reference sequence). This CDR3 has 13 amino acids. The CDR3 region has the DNA TGTGCCTTCAAGACTAGCGGGTACGGGACCCAGTACTTC. Encoded protein: CAFKTSGYGTQYF.

J is TRBJ2-7 and V is TRBV11-2; 9 bases are a match to TRBD2. This CDR3 has 16 residues. Germline V gene data show CDR1 as SGHAT and CDR2 as FQNNGV. The V segment lost 2 bases and the J segment 4 bases; nucleotides outside the gene matches: 9. The CDR3 DNA follows: TGTGCCAGCAGCTTACTCTTAGCGGGAGTTTCTTACGAGCAGTACTTC. Its translation is CASSLLLAGVSYEQYF. Full variable domain (outside the CDR3, taken from reference TRBV11-2 and TRBJ2-7): EAGVAQSPRYKIIEKRQSVAFWCNPISGHATLYWYQQILGQGPKLLIQFQNNGVVDDSQLPKDRFSAERLKGVDSTLKIQPAKLEDSAVYLCASSLLLAGVSYEQYFGPGTRLTVT.

The gene calls are TRBV30 and TRBJ1-1, with a possible D match to TRBD1 (5 bases). CDR1 and CDR2 (germline): GTSNPN, SVGIG (reference sequence). V was trimmed by 4 bases and J by 8 bases, leaving 14 bases between them. The CDR3 has 12 amino acids. Here the CDR3 reads CAWNAEGLEAFF. The CDR3 DNA reads as TGTGCCTGGAACGCGGAGGGGTTGGAAGCTTTCTTT.

The chain links TRBV11-2 to TRBJ1-5; no reliable D call. This CDR3 comprises 16 residues. Germline-derived CDR1 and CDR2 are SGHAT and FQNNGV. Trimming took 1 base from V and 6 from J, leaving 16 bases between them. CDR3 region: CASSLGRVGNGQPQHF. CDR3 nucleotides: TGTGCCAGCAGCTTAGGCCGGGTAGGGAATGGTCAGCCCCAGCATTTT.

The chain has TRBV30 and TRBJ2-3; 8 positions match TRBD1. The CDR3 sequence is 15 residues long. CDR1 GTSNPN and CDR2 SVGIG come from the germline V gene (reference sequence). V was clipped by 1 base and J by 4 bases; unmatched bases: 7. The CDR3 nucleotides read TGTGCCTGGAGTGGACAGGGGTCTCGCGCAGATACGCAGTATTTT. The encoded protein is CAWSGQGSRADTQYF.

This clone occurred once. CDR3 nucleotides: TGTGCCAGCATTCTCCCTAGCGGGAGCTCCTACGAGCAGTACTTC. This encodes CASILPSGSSYEQYF. The chain is built from TRBV6-1 and TRBJ2-7; 10 positions agree with TRBD2. CDR3 length: 15 amino acids. V lost 7 bases to trimming and J lost 0 bases; unmatched junction nucleotides: 6. The germline gives CDR1 MNHNS, CDR2 SASEGT.

V is TRBV6-5 and J is TRBJ1-2; D unclear. The CDR3 runs to 13 residues. The V gene lost 0 bases and the J gene lost 8 bases, with 10 bases spanning the gap. CDR1 is MNHEY and CDR2 is SVGAGI in the germline V gene. In DNA form, the CDR3 reads TGTGCCAGCAGTTACTCGACGGAGCGGGGCTACACCTTC. It specifies CASSYSTERGYTF.

V gene TRBV12-5 combines with J gene TRBJ1-4, with unresolved D. The CDR3 has 15 residues. Germline loops: CDR1 LGHNT, CDR2 FRNRAP. The V end lost 6 bases, the J end lost 7 bases, and 18 bases lay between the germline ends. CDR3 in amino acids: CASGNPLLWGEKLFF. As DNA, the CDR3 is TGTGCTAGTGGCAATCCCCTCCTGTGGGGTGAAAAACTGTTTTTT.

This clone was recorded once. This sequence joins TRBV29-1 and TRBJ1-2; 8 nucleotides agree with TRBD1. CDR3 length: 14 residues. The germline CDR1 and CDR2 sequences are SQVTM and ANQGSEA. V shed 4 bases and J 8 bases; nucleotides not matched to a gene: 12. Here the CDR3 DNA reads TGCAGCGTTGGTCAGGGGGCCTCGGGCGGGGGCTACACCTTC. Amino acid sequence: CSVGQGASGGGYTF.

This clone was counted between two and nine times. This chain joins TRBV4-1 and TRBJ1-2; D gene ambiguous. Germline V lookup: CDR1 MGHRA, CDR2 YSYEKL. This CDR3 is built from 14 residues. V was cut by 3 bases and J by 2 bases, with 10 bases left in between. In DNA, the CDR3 is TGCGCCAGCAGCCATCCCGGGAACAACTATGGCTACACCTTC. Translating it yields CASSHPGNNYGYTF.

The chain combines TRBV9 with TRBJ2-1, with D hard to call. The CDR3 contains 16 residues. Germline V gene sequence: CDR1 SGDLS, CDR2 YYNGEE. The V and J ends lost 0 bases and 0 bases respectively, with 10 bases between them. The CDR3 sequence: CASSVAGITSYNEQFF. CDR3 sequence (DNA): TGTGCCAGCAGCGTAGCGGGCATCACCTCCTACAATGAGCAGTTCTTC.